These 25 T cell receptor beta chains share one sample of origin, sequenced in a study of cytomegalovirus exposure and HLA in healthy donors. PCR employed 60 Vbeta and 13 Jbeta primers. Libraries were prepared by immunoSEQ multiplex PCR; TCRdb keeps only in-frame clonotypes and omits some of them. Of about 170,000 clones in the sample, roughly 79% were seen once. Sequences were obtained from PBMCs. Receptors originate from a woman in her 50s in good health and CMV-seropositive.

In nucleotides, the CDR3 is TGTGCCTGGAGGGTATTAGCGGGCTACGAGAACACTGAAGCTTTCTTT. Its protein product is CAWRVLAGYENTEAFF. J is TRBJ1-1 and V is TRBV30; D gene uncertain. CDR3 size: 16 residues. CDR1 GTSNPN and CDR2 SVGIG come from the germline V gene (reference sequence). The V end was cut by 3 bases, the J end by 1 base, with 18 bases between.

This clone has more than one count but fewer than ten. CDR3 in amino acids: CAWSALDSRAYEQYF. In DNA form, the CDR3 reads TGTGCCTGGAGTGCCCTGGACAGTCGAGCCTACGAGCAGTACTTC. The chain joins TRBV30 to TRBJ2-7; tentatively, D is TRBD1 (6 bases). Germline assignment: CDR1 GTSNPN and CDR2 SVGIG (reference sequence). Trimming cost V 1 base and J 2 bases, with 15 bases left between them. CDR3 length: 15 residues.

This chain joins TRBV19 and TRBJ2-3; a weak D match, TRBD2 (6 bases). The germline gives CDR1 LNHDA, CDR2 SQIVND (reference sequence). V lost 11 bases and J 1 base, leaving 19 bases between the germline ends. There are 15 residues in the CDR3. CDR3 coding DNA: TGTGCCTCCCTGGGGAGGTCGAGGGGCACAGATACGCAGTATTTT. Its translation: CASLGRSRGTDTQYF.

The CDR3 region is CASSMADSGANVLTF. CDR3 DNA sequence: TGTGCCAGTAGTATGGCGGACTCTGGGGCCAACGTCCTGACTTTC. The rearrangement links TRBV19 to TRBJ2-6; D is uncertain. Germline V lookup: CDR1 LNHDA, CDR2 SQIVND (reference sequence). Trimming cost V 3 bases and J 0 bases, with 6 bases left between them. This CDR3 has 15 residues.

V and J are TRBV7-9 and TRBJ1-1; D gene uncertain. The CDR3 totals 14 residues. Germline V gene data show CDR1 as SEHNR and CDR2 as FQNEAQ (reference sequence). V gave up 3 bases and J gave up 0 bases, with 8 bases separating them. CDR3 sequence reads: CASSFDNLNTEAFF. The CDR3 DNA sequence: TGTGCCAGCAGCTTCGACAACCTGAACACTGAAGCTTTCTTT.

The V gene is TRBV28, the J gene TRBJ2-5; D remains ambiguous. Germline assignment: CDR1 MDHEN and CDR2 SYDVKM. CDR3 size: 15 residues. Trimming shortened V by 8 bases and J by 2 bases, and 18 bases separated the two germline ends. CDR3 residues: CASLERRGTQETQYF. In nucleotides, the CDR3 is TGTGCCAGCCTTGAACGGAGAGGAACTCAAGAGACCCAGTACTTC. The full variable domain, its missing parts supplied by reference TRBV28 and TRBJ2-5, is DVKVTQSSRYLVKRTGEKVFLECVQDMDHENMFWYRQDPGLGLRLIYFSYDVKMKEKGDIPEGYSVSREKKERFSLILESASTNQTSMYLCASLERRGTQETQYFGPGTRLLVL.

A single count supports this clone. The V and J genes are TRBV4-2 and TRBJ2-2, with a tentative D call TRBD1 (5 bases). Trimming removed 1 base from V and 6 bases from J, with 15 bases in between. The V gene's germline CDR1 is LGHNA and CDR2 YNFKEQ. The CDR3 runs to 16 residues. The CDR3, as DNA: TGTGCCAGCAGCCAAGGGCCTAGGGGCGCGGCCGGGGAGCTGTTTTTT. This gives the protein CASSQGPRGAAGELFF.

CDR3 nucleotide sequence: TGTGCCAGCTCACCACCGGGGGTTACAGGGACAGATACGCAGTATTTT. It translates to CASSPPGVTGTDTQYF. The genes are TRBV18 and TRBJ2-3; D is perhaps TRBD1 (6 bases). Trimming cost V 0 bases and J 3 bases, with 13 bases left between them. Germline V gives CDR1 KGHSH, CDR2 LQKENI. The CDR3 extends over 16 amino acids.

The chain combines TRBV6-6 with TRBJ2-3; 14 nucleotides agree with TRBD2. The CDR3 is 16 residues long. Trimming took 6 bases from V and 5 from J; bases not matched to a gene: 7. Germline V gene sequence: CDR1 MNHNY, CDR2 SVGAGI (reference sequence). The CDR3 loop reads CASSPRTSGRLDTQYF. CDR3 DNA: TGTGCCAGCAGCCCTCGGACTAGCGGGAGGTTAGATACGCAGTATTTT.

The chain links TRBV6-5 to TRBJ2-5; TRBD2 might be the D (6 bases). V gave up 6 bases and J gave up 5 bases, with 16 bases separating them. The germline gives CDR1 MNHEY, CDR2 SVGAGI. This CDR3 contains 14 residues. In DNA form, the CDR3 reads TGTGCCAGCAGCCGCCGGGACTTGAAGGAGACCCAGTACTTC. Translation: CASSRRDLKETQYF.

The rearrangement links TRBV4-1 to TRBJ1-2, with D possibly matching TRBD1 (5 bases). Trimming left V 0 bases short and J 4 bases short, with 15 bases between. Germline-derived CDR1 and CDR2 are MGHRA and YSYEKL. CDR3 length: 16 residues. The CDR3 region is CASSQDTAGYFYGYTF. CDR3 coding DNA: TGCGCCAGCAGCCAAGATACGGCAGGGTACTTCTATGGCTACACCTTC.

This clone turned up a few times. The gene calls are TRBV18 and TRBJ1-5; D might be TRBD1 (5 bases). The CDR3 extends over 14 amino acids. V lost 0 bases and J lost 6, with 9 bases in between. Germline CDR1 and CDR2: KGHSH and LQKENI. CDR3 sequence (DNA): TGTGCCAGCTCACCACCGAGGGGAGGTCAGCCCCAGCATTTT. Protein sequence: CASSPPRGGQPQHF.

The rearrangement joins TRBV5-4 to TRBJ2-5; D might be TRBD1 (6 bases). CDR1 and CDR2 (germline): SGHNT, YYREEE (reference sequence). The V and J ends lost 0 bases and 2 bases respectively, with 11 bases between them. There are 15 residues in the CDR3. The CDR3 DNA follows: TGTGCCAGCAGCTTGGCGGACAGACTGCAAGAGACCCAGTACTTC. Protein product: CASSLADRLQETQYF.

J is TRBJ2-3 and V is TRBV11-3; D is ambiguous. Germline V gives CDR1 SGHNT, CDR2 YENEEA. With 4 bases removed from V and 3 bases from J, the gap between germline ends came to 5 bases. This CDR3 spans 12 amino acids. The CDR3 DNA reads as TGTGCCAGCAGCTCCGCGACAGATACGCAGTATTTT. Protein sequence: CASSSATDTQYF.

The gene calls are TRBV10-2 and TRBJ1-1, with a tentative D call TRBD1 (5 bases). V was clipped by 4 bases and J by 1 base, with 16 bases between them. Germline-derived CDR1 and CDR2 are WSHSY and SAAADI. This CDR3 region has 16 residues. Written as DNA, the CDR3 is TGCGCCAGCAGTGTAGCTCGGGGGTTAGGGAACACTGAAGCTTTCTTT. Translation gives CASSVARGLGNTEAFF.

V and J are TRBV19 and TRBJ1-2, with unresolved D. The germline gives CDR1 LNHDA, CDR2 SQIVND (reference sequence). The V and J ends lost 0 bases and 6 bases respectively, with 11 bases between them. The CDR3 loop spans 14 amino acids. The CDR3 reads CASSIDRFSDGYTF. Here the CDR3 DNA reads TGTGCCAGTAGTATAGACCGGTTTTCGGATGGCTACACCTTC.

This clone was recorded only once. V and J are TRBV30 and TRBJ1-2; maybe TRBD1 (5 bases). Trimming took 3 bases from V and 4 from J, leaving 9 bases between them. Germline loops: CDR1 GTSNPN, CDR2 SVGIG (reference sequence). The CDR3 has 12 residues. CDR3 protein: CAWRLDSYGYTF. Here the CDR3 DNA reads TGTGCCTGGAGACTTGACAGCTATGGCTACACCTTC.

The rearrangement joins TRBV5-3 to TRBJ1-4; D is perhaps TRBD1 (5 bases). TRBV5-3 is an open reading frame, and its role is uncertain. Deletions cut 4 bases from V and 6 bases from J, with 16 bases between. The CDR3 consists of 15 residues. This CDR3 reads CARSPLGGVDEKLFF. CDR3 DNA: TGTGCCAGAAGCCCGCTTGGAGGGGTAGATGAAAAACTGTTTTTT.

This clone occurred a few times. V usage is TRBV7-2 and J usage is TRBJ1-1, with a possible D match to TRBD1 (5 bases). Germline values: CDR1 SGHTA, CDR2 FQGNSA. Trimming pared 4 bases from V and 3 bases from J, leaving 6 bases between. The CDR3 covers 12 residues. As DNA, the CDR3 is TGTGCCAGCAGCTGGGGGGACACTGAAGCTTTCTTT. It is translated as CASSWGDTEAFF.

This clone was seen a single time. The J gene is TRBJ1-5, the V gene TRBV23-1; tentative D call: TRBD1 (6 bases). TRBV23-1 belongs to the ORF category, with a function that is uncertain. The CDR3 covers 14 residues. The germline V and J ends were trimmed by 8 bases and 0 bases, with 11 bases remaining between them. The CDR3 DNA reads as TGCGCCAGCCCCCGGACAGCTAGCAATCAGCCCCAGCATTTT. It codes for CASPRTASNQPQHF.

CDR3 residues: CASSLGGPASEPQHF. Here the CDR3 DNA reads TGTGCCAGCAGCTTGGGAGGACCCGCGAGTGAGCCCCAGCATTTT. This chain joins TRBV7-9 and TRBJ1-5; D gene ambiguous. The length of the CDR3 is 15 residues. Germline V gene data show CDR1 as SEHNR and CDR2 as FQNEAQ (reference sequence). Trimming left V 3 bases short and J 8 bases short, with 17 bases between.

This clone was seen a handful of times. The chain has TRBV11-3 and TRBJ2-1; D possibly corresponds to TRBD1 (5 bases). Germline values: CDR1 SGHNT, CDR2 YENEEA. V lost 5 bases to trimming and J lost 5 bases, with 22 bases between them. There are 17 residues in the CDR3. The CDR3 DNA follows: TGTGCCAGCAGCCCCCTCGTTGGGGCCGCTGCAAACAATGAGCAGTTCTTC. Translating it yields CASSPLVGAAANNEQFF.

The rearrangement joins TRBV2 to TRBJ2-7; tentative D call: TRBD2 (6 bases). The length of the CDR3 is 15 residues. V gave up 4 bases and J gave up 3 bases, with 16 bases separating them. CDR1 and CDR2 (germline): SNHLY, FYNNEI. CDR3 nucleotides: TGTGCCAGCAGTGGACCCACGAGGAGGGGCTACGAGCAGTACTTC. Its translation is CASSGPTRRGYEQYF.

This chain joins TRBV5-1 and TRBJ1-1; D remains ambiguous. This CDR3 has 15 amino acids. Per the germline V gene, CDR1 is SGHRS and CDR2 is YFSETQ. Trimming took 4 bases from V and 0 from J, leaving 13 bases between them. The CDR3 sequence is CASSIRHDMNTEAFF. The DNA of the CDR3 is TGCGCCAGCAGCATCAGACACGACATGAACACTGAAGCTTTCTTT.

V usage is TRBV9 and J usage is TRBJ2-3, with D perhaps TRBD2 (5 bases). The CDR3 is 16 residues long. Trimming left V 4 bases short and J 5 bases short, with 20 bases between. Germline V gene data show CDR1 as SGDLS and CDR2 as YYNGEE. The DNA for the CDR3 is TGTGCCAGCAGCCCAACCCCTGAGGGAAAGAGAGATACGCAGTATTTT. Its protein product is CASSPTPEGKRDTQYF.